Below, one T cell receptor (beta chain) is given with its context. By how much of the sample it makes up, this clone is medium-sized (0.01 to 0.1%). The antigen this receptor binds is unknown. Base qualities are not provided; no much larger clone lies one nucleotide away. CDR1 and CDR2, looked up from the germline V gene (reference sequence), are PRHDT and FYEKMQ. From its cysteine to its phenylalanine, the CDR3 spans 16 amino acids. Solely the CDR3 DNA is kept, with 48 bases framed from the first base. V was cut back by 0 bases and J by 0 bases, leaving a gap of 11 bases between them. Receptors were amplified or captured by the immunoSEQ multiplex PCR assay. High-throughput TCR-beta CDR3 sequencing of genomic DNA from most patients was performed by Adaptive Biotechnologies. Regarding the original processing steps: TCR sequencing data for 15 to 20 patients were retrieved from Adaptive's ImmunoSEQ software; a few other patients were processed with MiXCR and VDJtools. CDR3 nucleotide sequences shared by donor and recipient were removed because the origin of these sequences could not be assigned. To be classed as alloreactive, a clone needed at least 2-fold expansion over unstimulated cells and a minimum CFSE-low frequency of 0.002% (template counts) or 0.001% (read counts). Clones detected in sequenced pre-transplant spleen, lymph node, or MLR CFSE-low populations of the donor or recipient were defined as mappable. Cumulative frequency of alloreactive clones was calculated as a percentage of all sequences weighted by copy number. TCRdb retrieved this table from immuneACCESS and kept in-frame rearrangements only. Not all clones are present; in checked studies, unresolved V genes account for under half, and no reason is known for the remainder. The V and J calls and clone size come from that table; D and trimming were worked out from the DNA. The sample data list 5,000 to 6,000 clones, and 69% of these were observed just once. The ten largest clones represent 30% to 35% of the sample.

The data stem from a study of graft-versus-host responses after intestinal transplantation (dated by TCRdb to the early 2020s). For context, the study as a whole: The transplants that recipients got were multivisceral, liver-intestinal, or isolated intestinal. A peak of at least 4% donor T cells among recipient peripheral blood mononuclear cells was the definition used for donor T cell macrochimerism. The cohort enrolled some 23 intestinal transplant recipients including one retransplant, and a few patients lacking pretransplant specimens were excluded. Every recipient was given anti-thymocyte globulin induction, followed by approximately three years of maintenance tacrolimus and steroids. Samples from a few later patients were sequenced in-house on an Illumina MiSeq with MiXCR processing rather than by the commercial service. To identify alloreactive clones, pre-transplant mixed lymphocyte reaction products were sequenced and compared with unstimulated pre-transplant donor and recipient T cells. After intestinal transplantation, graft-versus-host and host-versus-graft alloreactive T cell clones in the graft, circulation and bone marrow were tracked using bulk TCR-beta CDR3 sequencing.

To isolate intraepithelial and lamina propria lymphocytes from graft specimens, dithiothreitol, EDTA incubations and collagenase D digestion were used. Bulk TCR-beta sequencing was performed on serial intestinal graft biopsy specimens collected as late as 600 days after transplant. Study-level results and caveats: High GvH to HvG T cell clonal ratios were observed in the allografts of patients with donor T cell macrochimerism. Early after transplant, peak levels of circulating GvH clones were found to be associated with declines in HvG clones. The relatively low number and heterogeneity of intestinal transplant patients limited the conclusions. GvH clones turned up in recipient bone marrow, with some appearing earlier in ileal mucosa or blood, a pattern consistent with an intestinal mucosal origin.

Here the chain combines TRBV13 and TRBJ1-2, with no confidently assigned D gene. Sequences were derived from ileum tissue, sampled around 310 days after intestinal transplant. The TCR originated in a human patient who received an intestinal transplant, so some T cells may come from the graft donor. The CDR3 protein is CASSLGGGPTNYGYTF. The base sequence is TGTGCCAGCAGCTTAGGTGGAGGGCCTACTAACTATGGCTACACCTTC.